This TCR beta chain is from a study of metastatic and nonmetastatic thyroid tumors. Study overall: Repertoire data that came from the blood and tumor or nodule tissue of malignant and benign thyroid patients were compared. Study-level findings and limits: TCR beta diversity was reportedly significantly higher in malignant thyroid tumors than benign nodules, in blood and tumor.

Original methodology: Construction of a distant-metastasis classifier for papillary thyroid cancer relied on CDR3 differences across clinicopathological groups. TCRdb reprocessed the PCR reads using MiXCR. These V and J calls derive from TCRdb rather than the authors' analysis. This table has around 28,000 clones, over 10% appearing once. In germline, CDR1 is KGHSH, CDR2 LQKENI. Trimming cost V 4 bases and J 3 bases, with 10 bases left between them. The CDR3 runs to 13 residues. At least ten counts were recorded for this clone. Antigen: not known. All patients were treatment-naive before thyroid surgery.

This chain links TRBV18 with TRBJ2-7; unclear D gene. This sequence was found in a female donor with papillary thyroid cancer or a benign thyroid nodule (not recorded which). Some clones in this sample may be carry-over from other donors' samples. Sequenced: blood. The CDR3 coding sequence is TGTGCCAGCTCACGTGACCAAAACTACGAGCAGTACTTC. Translated: CASSRDQNYEQYF.